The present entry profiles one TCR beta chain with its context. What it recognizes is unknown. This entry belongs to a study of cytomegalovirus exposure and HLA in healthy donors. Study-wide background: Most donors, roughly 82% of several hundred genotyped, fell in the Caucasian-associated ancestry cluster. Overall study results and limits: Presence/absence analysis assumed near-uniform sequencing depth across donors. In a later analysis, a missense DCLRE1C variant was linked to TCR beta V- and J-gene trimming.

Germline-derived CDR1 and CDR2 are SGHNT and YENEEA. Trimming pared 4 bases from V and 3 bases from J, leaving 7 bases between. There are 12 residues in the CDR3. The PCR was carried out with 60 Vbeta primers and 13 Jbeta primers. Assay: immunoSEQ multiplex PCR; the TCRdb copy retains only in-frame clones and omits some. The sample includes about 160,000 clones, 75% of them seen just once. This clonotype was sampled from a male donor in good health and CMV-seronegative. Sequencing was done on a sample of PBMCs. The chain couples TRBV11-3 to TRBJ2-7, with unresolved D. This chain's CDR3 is CASSSSGYEQYF. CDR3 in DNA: TGTGCCAGCAGCTCCTCAGGCTACGAGCAGTACTTC.